This record looks at one TCR beta chain sequence and its context. Germline assignment: CDR1 MNHEY and CDR2 SVGAGI. V lost 0 bases and J lost 8, with 8 bases in between. The CDR3 is 14 amino acids. TCRdb keeps only in-frame clones here, not all; method: immunoSEQ multiplex PCR. The sample consists of 55,000 to 80,000 clones, roughly 89% of them appearing once. This sample was taken from a study of T cell responses to AZD1222 COVID-19 vaccine. This TCR came from an adult in good health. The rearrangement links TRBV6-5 to TRBJ1-6; no firm D call. This specimen consisted of peripheral blood, obtained on day 0 of AZD1222 vaccination. The CDR3 region has the DNA TGTGCCAGCAGTTACTCGCCCGGGGATTCACCCCTCCACTTT. Amino acid sequence: CASSYSPGDSPLHF.